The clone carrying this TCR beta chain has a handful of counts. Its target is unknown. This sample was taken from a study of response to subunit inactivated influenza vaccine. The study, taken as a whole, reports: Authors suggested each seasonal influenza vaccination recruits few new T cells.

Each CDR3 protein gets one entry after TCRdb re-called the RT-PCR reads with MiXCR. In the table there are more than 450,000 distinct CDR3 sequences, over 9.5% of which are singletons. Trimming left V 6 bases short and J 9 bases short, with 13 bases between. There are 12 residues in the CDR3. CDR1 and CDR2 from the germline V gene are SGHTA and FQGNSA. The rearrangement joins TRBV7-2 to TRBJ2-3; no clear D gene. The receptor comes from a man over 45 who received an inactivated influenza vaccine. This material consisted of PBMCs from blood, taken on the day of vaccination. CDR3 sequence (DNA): TGTGCCAGCAGAGCCGACCAGATCACGCAGTATTTT. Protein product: CASRADQITQYF.